The T cell receptor beta chain described here comes from a study of CD8 T cells in Susac syndrome. The CDR3 is 13 amino acids. V dropped 3 bases and J dropped 14 bases, with 17 bases sitting between them. Germline CDR1 MGHRA, CDR2 YSYEKL. An input of roughly 0.5 to 1 ug of RNA was subjected to reverse transcription using random hexamers. TCRdb ran MiXCR on the immunoSEQ multiplex PCR reads and lists one entry per CDR3 protein. The sample records 70,000 to 100,000 distinct CDR3 sequences, 85% to 95% being singletons. This clonotype was observed a few times. The sequenced material came from CD8+ T cells from PBMCs. This chain joins TRBV4-1 and TRBJ2-4; D might be TRBD2 (7 bases). This TCR derives from a human donor in good health. For the CDR3, the DNA is TGCGCCAGCAGCCACGTCGGGGGGCTGTTGAAGTACTTC. It yields the protein CASSHVGGLLKYF.